One sample yielded the 32 T cell receptor beta chains listed below, sequenced in a study of T cell responses to AZD1222 COVID-19 vaccine. The table came from immunoSEQ multiplex PCR; TCRdb's copy has only in-frame clones and leaves some out. The repertoire holds roughly 80,000 clones, with around 90% as singletons. The sample in question was peripheral blood, obtained on day 0 of MenACWY control vaccination. These receptors all stem from an adult in good health.

The chain combines TRBV14 with TRBJ2-3, with 8 bases that match TRBD2. From germline, CDR1 is SGHDN and CDR2 FVKESK. Losses at the gene ends were 2 bases for V and 2 bases for J; bases not matched to a gene: 6. This CDR3 region has 16 residues. CDR3 DNA sequence: TGTGCCAGCAGCCAAAGCGGGGGATTGTCCACAGATACGCAGTATTTT. The encoded protein is CASSQSGGLSTDTQYF.

The chain joins TRBV10-1 to TRBJ1-2; no clear D gene. The CDR3 is 12 amino acids. CDR1 is WNHNN, CDR2 SYGVQD, per germline (reference sequence). The germline V and J ends were trimmed by 10 bases and 8 bases, with 17 bases remaining between them. The CDR3 DNA follows: TGCGCCACCCAAGTTCCAAAAGGGGGCTACACCTTC. It codes for CATQVPKGGYTF.

J is TRBJ1-1 and V is TRBV5-5; 7 bases match TRBD1. The J segment lost 2 bases and the V segment lost 3 bases, leaving 7 bases of the junction unmatched. The CDR3 covers 15 residues. Germline-derived CDR1 and CDR2 are SGHKS and YYEKEE (reference sequence). The CDR3 sequence: CASSSLGQANTEAFF. CDR3 sequence (DNA): TGTGCCAGCAGCTCGTTAGGACAGGCTAACACTGAAGCTTTCTTT.

J is TRBJ1-2 and V is TRBV7-9; 7 bases match TRBD1. J gave up 5 bases and V 5 bases, and 8 bases lay outside the gene matches. This CDR3 region has 14 residues. Germline-derived CDR1 and CDR2 are SEHNR and FQNEAQ (reference sequence). The CDR3: CASSMTGSLYGYTF. The CDR3 DNA is TGTGCCAGCAGCATGACAGGGAGTTTATATGGCTACACCTTC.

V usage is TRBV2 and J usage is TRBJ1-1; D call uncertain. Germline CDR1 and CDR2: SNHLY and FYNNEI. V was trimmed by 7 bases and J by 1 base, leaving 10 bases between them. This CDR3 region has 13 residues. The CDR3 region is CASMVRGNTEAFF. CDR3 in DNA: TGTGCCAGCATGGTCCGGGGGAACACTGAAGCTTTCTTT.

The genes are TRBV7-9 and TRBJ2-3; D unclear. This CDR3 contains 15 residues. Trimming took 4 bases from V and 5 from J, leaving 16 bases between them. CDR1 and CDR2 (germline): SEHNR, FQNEAQ (reference sequence). The CDR3 coding sequence is TGTGCCAGCAGCTCGGCTGAATGGGAACGAGATACGCAGTATTTT. Translating gives CASSSAEWERDTQYF.

This clone was recorded once. The rearrangement links TRBV6-4 to TRBJ2-7; the D gene could be TRBD1 or TRBD2 (5 bases each). The CDR3 extends over 14 amino acids. The ends were cut back, 4 bases at V and 6 bases at J, with 16 bases in the middle. Germline assignment: CDR1 MRHNA and CDR2 SNTAGT. Written as DNA, the CDR3 is TGTGCCAGCAGTGTCGACAGCGGTAGTAGCGAGCAGTACTTC. Its translation is CASSVDSGSSEQYF.

The chain carries TRBV11-2 and TRBJ1-2; a possible D gene is TRBD1 (6 bases). The CDR3 contains 15 residues. The germline CDR1 and CDR2 sequences are SGHAT and FQNNGV. The V gene lost 5 bases and the J gene lost 8 bases, with 21 bases spanning the gap. The CDR3 bases are TGTGCCAGCAGCCCTAGGGGGAGGGATCTAAAAGGCTACACCTTC. Protein: CASSPRGRDLKGYTF.

The V call is TRBV24-1, the J call TRBJ2-3; D not resolved. Germline CDR1 is KGHDR and CDR2 is SFDVKD. Trimming shortened V by 9 bases and J by 0 bases, and 6 bases separated the two germline ends. CDR3 size: 12 residues. CDR3 sequence: CATAVSTDTQYF. Here the CDR3 DNA reads TGTGCCACCGCGGTGAGCACAGATACGCAGTATTTT.

The chain employs TRBV25-1 and TRBJ1-5; D might be TRBD1 (5 bases). The CDR3 totals 14 residues. Germline V gives CDR1 MGHDK, CDR2 SYGVNS. V dropped 3 bases and J dropped 9 bases, with 15 bases sitting between them. The CDR3 nucleotides read TGTGCCAGCAGTGATACCCAGGGTTTGCGGCCCCAGCATTTT. Translated: CASSDTQGLRPQHF.

The CDR3 region is CASSLKGKANEKLFF. Written as DNA, the CDR3 is TGTGCCAGCAGCTTGAAAGGGAAGGCTAATGAAAAACTGTTTTTT. The chain is built from TRBV5-8 and TRBJ1-4; the D is unclear. Germline V gene sequence: CDR1 SGHTS, CDR2 YDEGEE. The CDR3 has 15 amino acids. Trimming shortened V by 1 base and J by 3 bases, and 10 bases separated the two germline ends.

The chain links TRBV15 to TRBJ2-3; 7 bases agree with TRBD2. Germline values: CDR1 LNHNV, CDR2 YYDKDF (reference sequence). V trimming: 0 bases; J trimming: 2 bases; junction bases outside the gene matches: 8. The CDR3 length is 17 residues. CDR3: CATSRDRGGGLTDTQYF. Here the CDR3 DNA reads TGTGCCACCAGCAGAGATCGTGGGGGAGGGCTCACAGATACGCAGTATTTT.

This clone has only one observation. CDR3 protein: CASSGRGTDTQYF. The CDR3 nucleotides are TGTGCCAGCAGTGGGAGGGGCACAGATACGCAGTATTTT. This chain joins TRBV7-2 and TRBJ2-3, with 7 bases identical to TRBD2. The CDR3 is 13 amino acids. The V gene end was trimmed by 6 bases and the J gene end by 1 base; junction bases not matched to a gene: 1. The V gene's germline CDR1 is SGHTA and CDR2 FQGNSA. Complete variable domain (other parts from reference TRBV7-2 and TRBJ2-3): GAGVSQSPSNKVTEKGKDVELRCDPISGHTALYWYRQSLGQGLEFLIYFQGNSAPDKSGLPSDRFSAERTGGSVSTLTIQRTQQEDSAVYLCASSGRGTDTQYFGPGTRLTVL.

The chain links TRBV27 to TRBJ2-5; 8 nucleotides line up with TRBD2. From germline, CDR1 is MNHEY and CDR2 SMNVEV (reference sequence). V shed 5 bases, J shed 4 bases, and the junction held 12 bases outside the gene matches. CDR3 size: 16 residues. CDR3 in DNA: TGTGCCAGCAGTACTCCTTCCGGGGGGGCCAGAGAGACCCAGTACTTC. Protein sequence: CASSTPSGGARETQYF.

The CDR3 DNA follows: TGTGCCAGTAGTACTATAGTTCCCGGTGGTGAAAAACTGTTTTTT. Amino acid sequence: CASSTIVPGGEKLFF. The chain carries TRBV19 and TRBJ1-4; no clear D gene. V was trimmed by 4 bases and J by 7 bases, leaving 16 bases between them. CDR1 LNHDA and CDR2 SQIVND come from the germline V gene (reference sequence). This CDR3 has 15 amino acids.

J is TRBJ1-2 and V is TRBV6-5; 7 nucleotides agree with TRBD1. This CDR3 spans 15 amino acids. In germline, CDR1 is MNHEY, CDR2 SVGAGI. After removal of 7 bases from V and 2 bases from J, the junction contained 10 bases not matched to a gene. The CDR3 reads CASMRGQLGNYGYTF. DNA of the CDR3: TGTGCCAGCATGAGGGGGCAGCTTGGCAACTATGGCTACACCTTC.

The chain employs TRBV4-3 and TRBJ2-3, with a weak D call TRBD2 (6 bases). This CDR3 is built from 16 residues. The ends were cut back, 1 base at V and 2 bases at J, with 13 bases in the middle. Looked up from germline, CDR1 is LGHNA and CDR2 is YSLEER. DNA of the CDR3: TGCGCCAGCAGCCAAGTCCGGGCGGGGTACACAGATACGCAGTATTTT. This codes for CASSQVRAGYTDTQYF.

The V and J genes are TRBV2 and TRBJ1-2; 7 bases are shared with TRBD1. The CDR3 consists of 12 residues. V was clipped by 8 bases and J by 4 bases; unmatched bases: 4. Per the germline V gene, CDR1 is SNHLY and CDR2 is FYNNEI. CDR3 nucleotides: TGTGCCAGCGACAGGGCCCCCTATGGCTACACCTTC. Translated, it gives CASDRAPYGYTF. The variable domain in full, completed from reference TRBV2 and TRBJ1-2, reads EPEVTQTPSHQVTQMGQEVILRCVPISNHLYFYWYRQILGQKVEFLVSFYNNEISEKSEIFDDQFSVERPDGSNFTLKIRSTKLEDSAMYFCASDRAPYGYTFGSGTRLTVV.

The gene calls are TRBV11-2 and TRBJ1-1; D gene uncertain. Germline values: CDR1 SGHAT, CDR2 FQNNGV. Trimming cost V 5 bases and J 4 bases, with 14 bases left between them. This CDR3 region has 14 residues. The CDR3 DNA reads as TGTGCCAGCAGCCTTACGTGGGGAAGCACTGAAGCTTTCTTT. Translating it yields CASSLTWGSTEAFF. Complete variable domain (other parts from reference TRBV11-2 and TRBJ1-1): EAGVAQSPRYKIIEKRQSVAFWCNPISGHATLYWYQQILGQGPKLLIQFQNNGVVDDSQLPKDRFSAERLKGVDSTLKIQPAKLEDSAVYLCASSLTWGSTEAFFGQGTRLTVV.

The chain recombines TRBV18 with TRBJ1-5, with D possibly being TRBD1 (5 bases). CDR1 is KGHSH, CDR2 LQKENI, per germline. The length of the CDR3 is 15 residues. V lost 5 bases, J lost 0 bases, and 11 bases lay in between. CDR3 residues: CASSAGTSSNQPQHF. The CDR3 DNA follows: TGTGCCAGCTCAGCCGGGACCTCTAGCAATCAGCCCCAGCATTTT.

The chain recombines TRBV5-6 with TRBJ2-7, with 12 bases identical to TRBD2. This CDR3 has 15 residues. CDR1 is SGHDT, CDR2 YYEEEE, per germline. V shed 4 bases and J 7 bases; nucleotides not matched to a gene: 9. The DNA of the CDR3 is TGTGCCAGCAGCCGTTTCTCTAGCGGGGGGGCGGAGCAGTACTTC. This gives the protein CASSRFSSGGAEQYF.

The chain couples TRBV10-3 to TRBJ1-4; D might be TRBD1 (5 bases). V shed 10 bases and J shed 6 bases, with 12 bases lying between them. Germline V CDR1 and CDR2: ENHRY, SYGVKD. This CDR3 has 12 amino acids. The CDR3 coding sequence is TGTGCCACCGGAGACAGCTATGAAAAACTGTTTTTT. Translating it yields CATGDSYEKLFF.

The chain carries TRBV6-6 and TRBJ2-7; D not resolved. Germline V CDR1 and CDR2: MNHNY, SVGAGI (reference sequence). The V and J ends lost 5 bases and 3 bases respectively, with 11 bases between them. This CDR3 is 13 amino acids long. CDR3 residues: CASSAGRNYEQYF. The DNA of the CDR3 is TGTGCCAGCAGTGCCGGACGGAACTACGAGCAGTACTTC.

This sequence joins TRBV11-2 and TRBJ1-2, with TRBD1 identical over 10 bases. The CDR3 consists of 13 residues. The germline CDR1 and CDR2 sequences are SGHAT and FQNNGV. V gave up 7 bases and J gave up 4 bases; unmatched junction bases: 3. The CDR3 DNA is TGTGCCAGCACCAGGGACAGGGGCTATGGCTACACCTTC. Translating gives CASTRDRGYGYTF.

This chain connects TRBV19 to TRBJ1-2; 7 bases line up with TRBD1. The CDR3 consists of 16 residues. Losses at the gene ends were 8 bases for V and 4 bases for J; bases not matched to a gene: 16. The germline gives CDR1 LNHDA, CDR2 SQIVND (reference sequence). The CDR3 here is CASSRDRLDNGYGYTF. In nucleotides, the CDR3 is TGTGCCAGTTCCCGGGACAGACTCGATAACGGCTATGGCTACACCTTC. Variable domain in full (rest from reference TRBV19 and TRBJ1-2): DGGITQSPKYLFRKEGQNVTLSCEQNLNHDAMYWYRQDPGQGLRLIYYSQIVNDFQKGDIAEGYSVSREKKESFPLTVTSAQKNPTAFYLCASSRDRLDNGYGYTFGSGTRLTVV.

The V gene is TRBV11-2, the J gene TRBJ2-3, with 9 bases that match TRBD2. V was pared by 1 base and J by 5 bases, with 4 bases of the junction left unmatched. This CDR3 contains 15 residues. CDR1 and CDR2 (germline): SGHAT, FQNNGV. The DNA for the CDR3 is TGTGCCAGCAGCTTAGTAGCGGGGGCCAGAGATACGCAGTATTTT. Residues: CASSLVAGARDTQYF.

CDR3 nucleotide sequence: TGCGCCAGCAGCCAAGTCTCCAGAGTTCTCACAGATACGCAGTATTTT. This encodes CASSQVSRVLTDTQYF. The chain employs TRBV4-3 and TRBJ2-3, with D uncertain. Trimming left V 1 base short and J 2 bases short, with 13 bases between. The CDR3 consists of 16 residues. Germline V gene lookup returns CDR1 LGHNA and CDR2 YSLEER.

This clone is a singleton in its sample. V and J are TRBV2 and TRBJ2-2, with D maybe TRBD2 (7 bases). Germline lookup yields CDR1 SNHLY and CDR2 FYNNEI. CDR3 length: 15 amino acids. Trimming shortened V by 6 bases and J by 2 bases, and 13 bases separated the two germline ends. The CDR3 loop reads CASRTGGENTGELFF. The CDR3 DNA is TGTGCCAGCAGAACGGGGGGCGAAAACACCGGGGAGCTGTTTTTT.

V gene TRBV5-6 combines with J gene TRBJ2-3, with D perhaps TRBD1 (6 bases). The germline V gene has CDR1 SGHDT and CDR2 YYEEEE. Trimming left V 3 bases short and J 4 bases short, with 12 bases between. The CDR3 is made up of 14 amino acids. The CDR3 DNA reads as TGTGCCAGCAGCTGGGTGGACAGCGCAGATACGCAGTATTTT. Encoded protein: CASSWVDSADTQYF. Complete variable domain (other parts from reference TRBV5-6 and TRBJ2-3): DAGVTQSPTHLIKTRGQQVTLRCSPKSGHDTVSWYQQALGQGPQFIFQYYEEEERQRGNFPDRFSGHQFPNYSSELNVNALLLGDSALYLCASSWVDSADTQYFGPGTRLTVL.

The rearrangement joins TRBV15 to TRBJ2-4; 12 bases match TRBD2. This CDR3 is 17 amino acids long. The V gene's germline CDR1 is LNHNV and CDR2 YYDKDF (reference sequence). Unmatched junction bases numbered 7, after V lost 0 bases and J lost 7 bases. The CDR3 nucleotides are TGTGCCACCAGCAGAGATGGGCTAGCGGGGGGGCGGAACATTCAGTACTTC. Its protein is CATSRDGLAGGRNIQYF.

The chain combines TRBV9 with TRBJ2-1; no clear D gene. CDR3 length equals 15 residues. V lost 1 base, J lost 6 bases, and 14 bases lay in between. Germline-derived CDR1 and CDR2 are SGDLS and YYNGEE. In DNA, the CDR3 is TGTGCCAGCAGCGTACGAGAGGTTCTTCCCAATGAGCAGTTCTTC. Protein: CASSVREVLPNEQFF.

The CDR3 DNA follows: TGTGCCAGCAGTTACTCCGACAGGGCTAACAATGAGCAGTTCTTC. It yields the protein CASSYSDRANNEQFF. The chain uses TRBV6-5 and TRBJ2-1; 7 nucleotides agree with TRBD1. Trimming at V came to 0 bases and at J to 5 bases, leaving 4 bases not matched to a gene. Germline values: CDR1 MNHEY, CDR2 SVGAGI. This CDR3 region has 15 residues.